Listed below are T cell receptor beta chains from one sample, sequenced in a study of human T cells and chemical hapten exposure. Each CDR3 protein is one row after TCRdb ran MiXCR on the RACE reads. The sample yields about 81,000 distinct CDR3 sequences, 7.5% to 9% seen once. This material consisted of whole blood, taken in connection with sensitization to the hapten diphenylcyclopropenone (DPC). Receptors were obtained from a woman in her twenties or thirties with alopecia areata. Some clones in this sample may be carry-over from other donors' samples. Each CDR3 is given with its conserved first and last residue. The D gene is left open where the match is weak. Size tells how often a clone was seen (once, few, many) or the class of an expanded clone, and some rows leave it out.

clone_size: few; j_call: TRBJ2-6; v_call: TRBV12-3/TRBV12-4; d_call: TRBD2; cdr3_aa: CASSFWQGGESGANVLTF; cdr3_nt: TGTGCCAGCAGTTTTTGGCAGGGAGGGGAATCTGGGGCCAACGTCCTGACTTTC
clone_size: many; j_call: TRBJ2-1; v_call: TRBV5-1; d_call: .; cdr3_aa: CASSLMGGVYNEQFF; cdr3_nt: TGCGCCAGCAGCTTGATGGGGGGTGTCTACAATGAGCAGTTCTTC
clone_size: many; j_call: TRBJ1-3; v_call: TRBV12-3/TRBV12-4; d_call: .; cdr3_aa: CASTPDGGTIYF; cdr3_nt: TGTGCCAGCACCCCGGACGGGGGCACCATATATTTT
clone_size: many; j_call: TRBJ1-1; v_call: TRBV12-3/TRBV12-4; d_call: .; cdr3_aa: CASSLSDTEAFF; cdr3_nt: TGTGCCAGCAGTTTATCAGACACTGAAGCTTTCTTT
clone_size: few; j_call: TRBJ2-7; v_call: TRBV6-5; d_call: .; cdr3_aa: CASSYSYTGYEQYF; cdr3_nt: TGTGCCAGCAGTTACTCATACACGGGCTACGAGCAGTACTTC
clone_size: many; j_call: TRBJ2-1; v_call: TRBV5-6; d_call: TRBD1; cdr3_aa: CASSLGGFKSEQFF; cdr3_nt: TGTGCCAGCAGCTTAGGGGGCTTCAAATCAGAGCAGTTCTTC
clone_size: few; j_call: TRBJ2-1; v_call: TRBV3-1; d_call: .; cdr3_aa: CASSQKGPHSYNEQFF; cdr3_nt: TGTGCCAGCAGCCAAAAGGGGCCCCACTCCTACAATGAGCAGTTCTTC
clone_size: .; j_call: TRBJ1-1; v_call: TRBV7-9; d_call: .; cdr3_aa: CASSSTDQGRFGIEAFF; cdr3_nt: TGTGCCAGCAGCTCTACGGACCAAGGACGATTCGGAATTGAAGCTTTCTTT
clone_size: many; j_call: TRBJ1-1; v_call: TRBV28; d_call: .; cdr3_aa: CASSSPGGGWEAFF; cdr3_nt: TGTGCCAGCAGTTCCCCCGGGGGGGGCTGGGAAGCTTTCTTT
clone_size: .; j_call: TRBJ2-1; v_call: TRBV7-9; d_call: .; cdr3_aa: CASSPRTGRLFF; cdr3_nt: TGTGCCAGCAGCCCCCGAACCGGGCGGTTGTTCTTC
clone_size: few; j_call: TRBJ2-5; v_call: TRBV20-1; d_call: .; cdr3_aa: CSARWRGTETQYF; cdr3_nt: TGCAGTGCTAGGTGGAGGGGGACGGAGACCCAGTACTTC
clone_size: many; j_call: TRBJ1-5; v_call: TRBV20-1; d_call: TRBD1; cdr3_aa: CSARSQGSARQPQHF; cdr3_nt: TGCAGTGCTAGATCACAGGGGTCTGCACGCCAGCCCCAGCATTTT
clone_size: few; j_call: TRBJ1-2; v_call: TRBV2; d_call: .; cdr3_aa: CASKEGVGYTF; cdr3_nt: TGTGCCAGCAAGGAGGGGGTAGGCTACACCTTC
clone_size: few; j_call: TRBJ1-1; v_call: TRBV5-1; d_call: .; cdr3_aa: CASRPILNTEAFF; cdr3_nt: TGCGCCAGCAGACCGATATTGAACACTGAAGCTTTCTTT
clone_size: few; j_call: TRBJ1-1; v_call: TRBV6-5; d_call: .; cdr3_aa: CASSLFPENTEAFF; cdr3_nt: TGTGCCAGCAGTTTGTTCCCAGAGAACACTGAAGCTTTCTTT
clone_size: many; j_call: TRBJ1-2; v_call: TRBV7-2; d_call: TRBD1; cdr3_aa: CASSLQGTGAGYTF; cdr3_nt: TGTGCCAGCAGCTTACAAGGGACAGGGGCTGGCTACACCTTC
clone_size: few; j_call: TRBJ1-5; v_call: TRBV6-1; d_call: .; cdr3_aa: CASTRVRPEDQPQHF; cdr3_nt: TGTGCCAGCACCCGGGTCCGACCTGAGGATCAGCCCCAGCATTTT
clone_size: many; j_call: TRBJ2-3; v_call: TRBV6-6; d_call: .; cdr3_aa: CASSPRMGTQYF; cdr3_nt: TGTGCCAGCAGCCCACGAATGGGTACGCAGTATTTT
clone_size: .; j_call: TRBJ2-7; v_call: TRBV7-2; d_call: .; cdr3_aa: CASNRRELSNYEQYF; cdr3_nt: TGTGCCAGCAACCGAAGGGAGCTATCGAACTACGAGCAGTACTTC
clone_size: .; j_call: TRBJ1-1; v_call: TRBV12-3/TRBV12-4; d_call: .; cdr3_aa: CASSFWGYTEAFF; cdr3_nt: TGTGCCAGCAGCTTCTGGGGTTACACTGAAGCTTTCTTT
clone_size: many; j_call: TRBJ2-7; v_call: TRBV2; d_call: TRBD2; cdr3_aa: CASSDGSSGGYEQYF; cdr3_nt: TGTGCCAGCAGTGACGGGTCTAGCGGGGGTTACGAGCAGTACTTC
clone_size: .; j_call: TRBJ1-5; v_call: TRBV6-5; d_call: .; cdr3_aa: CASSYGKGNQPQHF; cdr3_nt: TGTGCCAGCAGTTATGGGAAAGGCAATCAGCCCCAGCATTTT
clone_size: many; j_call: TRBJ2-3; v_call: TRBV11-2; d_call: .; cdr3_aa: CASSPRRGADTQYF; cdr3_nt: TGTGCCAGCAGCCCCCGCAGGGGCGCAGATACGCAGTATTTT
clone_size: few; j_call: TRBJ1-3; v_call: TRBV2; d_call: .; cdr3_aa: CASTERLGQGNTIYF; cdr3_nt: TGTGCCAGCACTGAACGGCTAGGACAGGGAAACACCATATATTTT
clone_size: few; j_call: TRBJ1-1; v_call: TRBV5-1; d_call: TRBD1; cdr3_aa: CASSLVTGGPDTEAFF; cdr3_nt: TGCGCCAGCAGCTTAGTAACAGGGGGCCCGGACACTGAAGCTTTCTTT
clone_size: many; j_call: TRBJ2-1; v_call: TRBV18; d_call: .; cdr3_aa: CASSPWISSYNEQFF; cdr3_nt: TGTGCCAGCTCACCCTGGATTAGCTCCTACAATGAGCAGTTCTTC
clone_size: many; j_call: TRBJ1-2; v_call: TRBV20-1; d_call: .; cdr3_aa: CSASWGDYGYTF; cdr3_nt: TGCAGTGCTAGTTGGGGGGACTATGGCTACACCTTC
clone_size: few; j_call: TRBJ1-5; v_call: TRBV4-2; d_call: .; cdr3_aa: CASSQAVSNQPQHF; cdr3_nt: TGTGCCAGCAGCCAAGCGGTATCCAATCAGCCCCAGCATTTT
clone_size: many; j_call: TRBJ1-1; v_call: TRBV20-1; d_call: .; cdr3_aa: CSATRDGRGNTEAFF; cdr3_nt: TGCAGTGCCACCCGGGACGGCCGGGGAAACACTGAAGCTTTCTTT
clone_size: many; j_call: TRBJ2-1; v_call: TRBV4-2; d_call: .; cdr3_aa: CASSQDPGGPAYNEQFF; cdr3_nt: TGTGCCAGCAGCCAAGATCCCGGGGGGCCTGCCTACAATGAGCAGTTCTTC
clone_size: .; j_call: TRBJ1-1; v_call: TRBV7-9; d_call: .; cdr3_aa: CASSRQREAFF; cdr3_nt: TGTGCCAGCAGCCGCCAACGTGAAGCTTTCTTT
clone_size: few; j_call: TRBJ1-3; v_call: TRBV20-1; d_call: .; cdr3_aa: CSASEVGPSGNTIYF; cdr3_nt: TGCAGTGCTAGTGAAGTGGGACCATCTGGAAACACCATATATTTT
clone_size: few; j_call: TRBJ2-1; v_call: TRBV20-1; d_call: TRBD2; cdr3_aa: CSARAGGESSYNEQFF; cdr3_nt: TGCAGTGCTAGAGCTGGGGGGGAAAGCTCCTACAATGAGCAGTTCTTC
clone_size: many; j_call: TRBJ2-3; v_call: TRBV7-3; d_call: TRBD2; cdr3_aa: CASSRTSGPGPDTQYF; cdr3_nt: TGTGCCAGCAGCCGGACTAGCGGACCGGGTCCTGATACGCAGTATTTT
clone_size: .; j_call: TRBJ2-7; v_call: TRBV7-8; d_call: .; cdr3_aa: CASSQPWDGYEQYF; cdr3_nt: TGTGCCAGCAGCCAACCTTGGGACGGCTACGAGCAGTACTTC
clone_size: many; j_call: TRBJ1-1; v_call: TRBV2; d_call: TRBD1; cdr3_aa: CASSIPGTGATEAFF; cdr3_nt: TGTGCCAGCAGTATTCCCGGGACAGGGGCCACTGAAGCTTTCTTT
clone_size: .; j_call: TRBJ1-5; v_call: TRBV7-9; d_call: .; cdr3_aa: CASSSDTWGNQPQHF; cdr3_nt: TGTGCCAGCAGCTCGGACACATGGGGTAATCAGCCCCAGCATTTT
clone_size: few; j_call: TRBJ2-3; v_call: TRBV20-1; d_call: .; cdr3_aa: CSAAPRPGSDTQYF; cdr3_nt: TGCAGTGCTGCCCCTCGCCCGGGTTCAGATACGCAGTATTTT
clone_size: many; j_call: TRBJ2-7; v_call: TRBV27; d_call: .; cdr3_aa: CASSSSGTSPYEQYF; cdr3_nt: TGTGCCAGCAGTTCCTCCGGGACATCACCCTACGAGCAGTACTTC
clone_size: few; j_call: TRBJ2-2; v_call: TRBV2; d_call: TRBD1; cdr3_aa: CASSRQGLNTGELFF; cdr3_nt: TGTGCCAGCTCCCGACAGGGATTGAACACCGGGGAGCTGTTTTTT